A selection of T cell receptor beta chains follows, all from one sample in a study of blood T cell repertoires in COVID-19. The repertoire was sequenced with immunoSEQ multiplex PCR; TCRdb's copy has only in-frame clones and lacks some. The sample holds about 170,000 clones; around 87% are singletons and the top ten take under 3%. Material for sequencing was peripheral blood. The receptors were gathered from a woman older than 75 with COVID-19, enrolled during active disease. CDR3s include the opening cysteine and the closing phenylalanine or tryptophan. A D gene is named only where the DNA matches it firmly. Not every row has a clone size; where given, it reads once, few, many or a size class.

d_call: -; j_call: TRBJ1-2; clone_size: -; v_call: TRBV9; cdr3_aa: CASSVSGETGYTF; cdr3_nt: TGTGCCAGCAGCGTCTCGGGTGAGACTGGCTACACCTTC
d_call: -; j_call: TRBJ1-4; clone_size: -; v_call: TRBV5-1; cdr3_aa: CASSPGRQGEKLFF; cdr3_nt: TGCGCCAGCAGTCCTGGGAGGCAGGGAGAAAAACTGTTTTTT
d_call: TRBD1; j_call: TRBJ1-1; clone_size: -; v_call: TRBV6-4; cdr3_aa: CASSQSPGQTTEAFF; cdr3_nt: TGTGCCAGCAGTCAAAGTCCGGGACAGACCACTGAAGCTTTCTTT
d_call: TRBD2; j_call: TRBJ2-1; clone_size: -; v_call: TRBV28; cdr3_aa: CASSFLNSGREKSYNEQFF; cdr3_nt: TGTGCCAGCAGTTTCCTAAATAGCGGGAGAGAGAAATCCTACAATGAGCAGTTCTTC
d_call: -; j_call: TRBJ1-2; clone_size: -; v_call: TRBV5-6; cdr3_aa: CASSLGLGGDYGYTF; cdr3_nt: TGTGCCAGCAGCTTGGGTCTAGGGGGGGACTATGGCTACACCTTC
d_call: -; j_call: TRBJ2-1; clone_size: -; v_call: TRBV12-3/TRBV12-4; cdr3_aa: CASSRIRVNEQFF; cdr3_nt: TGTGCCAGCAGTCGAATTAGAGTGAATGAGCAGTTCTTC
d_call: -; j_call: TRBJ2-7; clone_size: few; v_call: TRBV5-4; cdr3_aa: CASSLYSEQYF; cdr3_nt: TGTGCCAGCAGCCTGTACTCCGAGCAGTACTTC
d_call: TRBD1; j_call: TRBJ2-4; clone_size: -; v_call: TRBV5-1; cdr3_aa: CASSFGTEGIQYF; cdr3_nt: TGCGCCAGCAGCTTCGGGACAGAGGGCATTCAGTACTTC
d_call: -; j_call: TRBJ1-6; clone_size: few; v_call: TRBV4-1; cdr3_aa: CASSQGAHYSPLHF; cdr3_nt: TGCGCCAGCAGCCAAGGGGCGCATTATTCACCCCTCCACTTT
d_call: -; j_call: TRBJ1-6; clone_size: -; v_call: TRBV6-5; cdr3_aa: CASSYSSNSPLHF; cdr3_nt: TGTGCCAGCAGTTACTCCTCCAATTCACCCCTCCACTTT
d_call: -; j_call: TRBJ1-1; clone_size: -; v_call: TRBV6-5; cdr3_aa: CASSFGPSGTEAFF; cdr3_nt: TGTGCCAGCAGTTTCGGGCCATCGGGAACTGAAGCTTTCTTT